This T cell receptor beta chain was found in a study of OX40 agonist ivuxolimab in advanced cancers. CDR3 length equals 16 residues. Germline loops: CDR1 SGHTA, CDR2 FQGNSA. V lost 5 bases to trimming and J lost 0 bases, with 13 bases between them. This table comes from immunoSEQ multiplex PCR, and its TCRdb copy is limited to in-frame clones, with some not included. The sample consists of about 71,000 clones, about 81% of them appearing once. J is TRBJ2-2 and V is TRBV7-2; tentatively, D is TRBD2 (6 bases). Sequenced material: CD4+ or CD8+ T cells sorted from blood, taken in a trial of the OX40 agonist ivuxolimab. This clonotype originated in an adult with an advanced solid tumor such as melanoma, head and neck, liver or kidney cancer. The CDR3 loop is CASSPDGTPNTGELFF. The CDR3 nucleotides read TGTGCCAGCAGCCCCGACGGGACTCCGAACACCGGGGAGCTGTTTTTT.